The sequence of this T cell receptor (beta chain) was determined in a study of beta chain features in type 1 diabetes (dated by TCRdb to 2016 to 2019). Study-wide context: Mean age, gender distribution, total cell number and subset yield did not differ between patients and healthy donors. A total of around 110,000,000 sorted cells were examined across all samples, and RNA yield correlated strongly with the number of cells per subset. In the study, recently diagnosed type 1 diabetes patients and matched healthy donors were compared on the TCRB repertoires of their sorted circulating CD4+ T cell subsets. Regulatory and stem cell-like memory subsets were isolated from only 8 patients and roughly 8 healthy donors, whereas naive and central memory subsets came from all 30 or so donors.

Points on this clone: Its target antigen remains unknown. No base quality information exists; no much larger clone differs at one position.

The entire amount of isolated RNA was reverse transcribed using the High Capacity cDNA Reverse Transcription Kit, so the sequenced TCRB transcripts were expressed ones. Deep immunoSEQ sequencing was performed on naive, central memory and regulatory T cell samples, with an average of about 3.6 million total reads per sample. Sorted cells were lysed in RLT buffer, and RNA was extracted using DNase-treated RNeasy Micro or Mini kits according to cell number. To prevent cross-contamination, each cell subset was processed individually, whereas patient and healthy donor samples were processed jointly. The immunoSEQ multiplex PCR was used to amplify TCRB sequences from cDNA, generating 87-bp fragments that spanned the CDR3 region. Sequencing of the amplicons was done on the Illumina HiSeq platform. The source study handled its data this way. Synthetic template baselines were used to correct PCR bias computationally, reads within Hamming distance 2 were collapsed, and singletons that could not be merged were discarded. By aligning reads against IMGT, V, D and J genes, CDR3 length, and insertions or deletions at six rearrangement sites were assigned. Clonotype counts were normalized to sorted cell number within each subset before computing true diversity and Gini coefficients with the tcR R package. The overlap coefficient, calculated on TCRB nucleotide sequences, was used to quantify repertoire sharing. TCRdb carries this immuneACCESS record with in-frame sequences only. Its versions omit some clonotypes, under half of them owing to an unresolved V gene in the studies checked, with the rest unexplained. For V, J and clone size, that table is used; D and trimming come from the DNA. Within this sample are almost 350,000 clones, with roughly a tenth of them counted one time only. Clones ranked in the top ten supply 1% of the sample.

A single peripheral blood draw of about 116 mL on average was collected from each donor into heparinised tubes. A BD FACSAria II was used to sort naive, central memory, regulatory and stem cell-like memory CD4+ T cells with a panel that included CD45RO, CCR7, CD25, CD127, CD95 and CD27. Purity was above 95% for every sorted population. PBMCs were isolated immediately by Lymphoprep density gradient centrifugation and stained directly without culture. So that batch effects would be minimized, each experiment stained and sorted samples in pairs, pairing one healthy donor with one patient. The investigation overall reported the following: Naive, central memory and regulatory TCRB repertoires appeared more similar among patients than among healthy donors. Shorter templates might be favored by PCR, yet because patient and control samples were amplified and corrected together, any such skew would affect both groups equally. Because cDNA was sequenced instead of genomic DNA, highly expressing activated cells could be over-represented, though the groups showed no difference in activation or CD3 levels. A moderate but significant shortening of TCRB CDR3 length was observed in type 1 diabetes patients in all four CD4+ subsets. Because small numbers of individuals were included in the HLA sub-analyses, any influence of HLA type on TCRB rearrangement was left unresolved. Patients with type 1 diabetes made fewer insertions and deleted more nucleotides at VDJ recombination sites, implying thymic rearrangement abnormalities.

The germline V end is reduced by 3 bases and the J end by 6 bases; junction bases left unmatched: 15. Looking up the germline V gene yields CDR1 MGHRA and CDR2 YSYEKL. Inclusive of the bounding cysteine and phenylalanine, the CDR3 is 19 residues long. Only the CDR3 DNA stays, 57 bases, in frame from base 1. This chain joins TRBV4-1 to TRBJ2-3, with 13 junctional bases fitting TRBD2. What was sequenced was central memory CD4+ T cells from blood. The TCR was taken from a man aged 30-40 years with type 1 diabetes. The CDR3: CASSHEPTSGGRGRDTQYF. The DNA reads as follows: TGCGCCAGCAGCCACGAACCGACTAGCGGGGGGCGAGGTAGGGATACGCAGTATTTT.